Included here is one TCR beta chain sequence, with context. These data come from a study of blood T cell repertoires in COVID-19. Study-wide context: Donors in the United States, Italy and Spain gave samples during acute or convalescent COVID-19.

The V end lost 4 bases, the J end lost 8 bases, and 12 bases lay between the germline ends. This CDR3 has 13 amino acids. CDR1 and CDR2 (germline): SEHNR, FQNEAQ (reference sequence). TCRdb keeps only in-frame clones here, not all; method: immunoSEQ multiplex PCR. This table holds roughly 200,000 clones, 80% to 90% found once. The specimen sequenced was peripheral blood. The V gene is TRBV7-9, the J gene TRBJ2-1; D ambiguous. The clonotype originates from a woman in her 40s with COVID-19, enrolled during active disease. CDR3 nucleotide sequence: TGTGCCAGCAGCTCTCTGGGTAGCTATGAGCAGTTCTTC. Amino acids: CASSSLGSYEQFF.